Reported below is one T cell receptor beta chain. Method: immunoSEQ multiplex PCR; TCRdb's copy keeps in-frame clones and lacks some. Of a few hundred thousand clones listed, roughly 91% are singletons. This sample is drawn from a study of blood T cell repertoires in COVID-19. V lost 2 bases, J lost 3 bases, and 6 bases stayed unmatched. This CDR3 spans 16 amino acids. CDR1 and CDR2 (germline): SGHNT, YYREEE (reference sequence). Material: PBMCs or T cells enriched from blood (not recorded which). This clonotype was obtained from a man aged 25-45 years in a cohort exposed to, infected with or recovered from COVID-19 (not recorded which). The rearrangement links TRBV5-4 to TRBJ2-2; 8 positions agree with TRBD2. CDR3: CASSLKRELDTGELFF. CDR3 in DNA: TGTGCCAGCAGCTTAAAGCGGGAGCTCGACACCGGGGAGCTGTTTTTT.